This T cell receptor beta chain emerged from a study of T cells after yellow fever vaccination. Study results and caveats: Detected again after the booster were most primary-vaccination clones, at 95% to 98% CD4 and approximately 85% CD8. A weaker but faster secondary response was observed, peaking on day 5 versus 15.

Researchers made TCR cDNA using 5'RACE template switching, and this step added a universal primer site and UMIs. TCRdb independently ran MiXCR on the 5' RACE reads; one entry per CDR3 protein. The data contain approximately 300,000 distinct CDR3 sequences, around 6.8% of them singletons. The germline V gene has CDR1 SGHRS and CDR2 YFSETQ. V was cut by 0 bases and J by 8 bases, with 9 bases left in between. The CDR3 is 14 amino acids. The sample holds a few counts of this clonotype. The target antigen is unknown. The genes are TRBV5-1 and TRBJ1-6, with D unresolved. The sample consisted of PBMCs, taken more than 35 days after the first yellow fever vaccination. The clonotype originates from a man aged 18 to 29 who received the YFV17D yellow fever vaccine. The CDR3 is CASSLGRRDSPLHF. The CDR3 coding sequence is TGCGCCAGCAGCTTGGGCAGAAGAGATTCACCCCTCCACTTT.